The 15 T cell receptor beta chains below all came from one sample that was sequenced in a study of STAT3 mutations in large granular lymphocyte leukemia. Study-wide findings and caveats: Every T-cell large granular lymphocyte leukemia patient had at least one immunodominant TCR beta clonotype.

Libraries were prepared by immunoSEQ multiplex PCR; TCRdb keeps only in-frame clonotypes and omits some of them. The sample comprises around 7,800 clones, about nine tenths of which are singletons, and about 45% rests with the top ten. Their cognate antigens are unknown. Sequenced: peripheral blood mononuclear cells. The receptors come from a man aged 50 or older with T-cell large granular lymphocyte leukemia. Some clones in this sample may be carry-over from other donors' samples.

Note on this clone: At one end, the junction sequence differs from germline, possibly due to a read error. The CDR3 protein is CASSQVPGGSHEQYF. CDR3 DNA: TGCGCCAGCAGCCAAGTCCCGGGGGGCTCCCACGAGCAGTACTTC. V and J are TRBV4-1 and TRBJ2-7; D perhaps matches TRBD2 (7 bases). The germline V gene encodes CDR1 MGHRA and CDR2 YSYEKL. The CDR3 has 15 residues.

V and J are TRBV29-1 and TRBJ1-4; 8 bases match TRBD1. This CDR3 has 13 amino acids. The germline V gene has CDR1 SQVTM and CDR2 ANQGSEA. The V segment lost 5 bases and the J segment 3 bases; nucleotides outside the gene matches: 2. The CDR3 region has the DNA TGCAGCGTTCTCAGGGGGCCTAATGAAAAACTGTTTTTT. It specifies CSVLRGPNEKLFF.

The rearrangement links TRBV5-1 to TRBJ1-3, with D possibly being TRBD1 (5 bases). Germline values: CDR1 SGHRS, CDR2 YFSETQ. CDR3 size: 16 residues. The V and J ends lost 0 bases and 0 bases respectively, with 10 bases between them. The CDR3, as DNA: TGCGCCAGCAGCTTGGGATGGGGGGACTCTGGAAACACCATATATTTT. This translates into CASSLGWGDSGNTIYF.

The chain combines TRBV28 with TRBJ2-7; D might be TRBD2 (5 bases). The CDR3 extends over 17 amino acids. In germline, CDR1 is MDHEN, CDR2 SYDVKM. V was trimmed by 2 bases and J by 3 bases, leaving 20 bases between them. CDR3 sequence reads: CASSLNKLGGLGYEQYF. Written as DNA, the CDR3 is TGTGCCAGCAGTTTAAACAAACTTGGCGGGTTGGGCTACGAGCAGTACTTC.

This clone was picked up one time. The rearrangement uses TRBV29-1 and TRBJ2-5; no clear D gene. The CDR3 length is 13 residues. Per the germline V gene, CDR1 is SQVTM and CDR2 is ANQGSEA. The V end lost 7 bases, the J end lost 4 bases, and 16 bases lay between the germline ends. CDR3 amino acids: CSAKGSAAETQYF. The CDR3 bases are TGCAGCGCGAAGGGCTCCGCGGCAGAGACCCAGTACTTC.

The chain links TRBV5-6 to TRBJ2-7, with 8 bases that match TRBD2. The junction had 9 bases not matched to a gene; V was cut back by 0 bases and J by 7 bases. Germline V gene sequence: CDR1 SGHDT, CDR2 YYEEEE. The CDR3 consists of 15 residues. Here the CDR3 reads CASSLAPSGGGEQYF. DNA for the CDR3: TGTGCCAGCAGCTTGGCCCCCTCGGGAGGGGGGGAGCAGTACTTC. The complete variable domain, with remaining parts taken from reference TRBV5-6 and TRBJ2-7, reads DAGVTQSPTHLIKTRGQQVTLRCSPKSGHDTVSWYQQALGQGPQFIFQYYEEEERQRGNFPDRFSGHQFPNYSSELNVNALLLGDSALYLCASSLAPSGGGEQYFGPGTRLTVT.

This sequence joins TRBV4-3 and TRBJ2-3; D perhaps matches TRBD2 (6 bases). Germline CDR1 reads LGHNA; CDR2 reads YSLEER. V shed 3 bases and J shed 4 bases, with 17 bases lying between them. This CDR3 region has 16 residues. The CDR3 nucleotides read TGCGCCAGCAGCCAGGGGAACGGGAGAGCTTCAGATACGCAGTATTTT. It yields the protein CASSQGNGRASDTQYF.

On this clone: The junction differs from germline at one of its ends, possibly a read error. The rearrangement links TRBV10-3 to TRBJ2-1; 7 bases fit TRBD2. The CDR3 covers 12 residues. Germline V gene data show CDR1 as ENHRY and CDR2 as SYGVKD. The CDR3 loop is CAISGEADEQFF. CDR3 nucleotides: TGCGCCATCAGCGGGGAGGCAGATGAGCAGTTCTTC.

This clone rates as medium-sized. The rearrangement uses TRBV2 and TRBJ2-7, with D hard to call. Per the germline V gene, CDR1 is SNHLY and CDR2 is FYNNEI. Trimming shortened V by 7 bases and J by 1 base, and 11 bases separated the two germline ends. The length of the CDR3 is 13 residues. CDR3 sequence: CASTQADSYEQYF. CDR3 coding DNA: TGTGCCAGCACCCAAGCTGATTCCTACGAGCAGTACTTC.

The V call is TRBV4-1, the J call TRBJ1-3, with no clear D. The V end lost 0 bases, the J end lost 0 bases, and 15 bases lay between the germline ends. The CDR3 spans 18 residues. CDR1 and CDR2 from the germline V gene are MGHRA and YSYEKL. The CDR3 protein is CASSQDKVVRLSGNTIYF. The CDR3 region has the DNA TGCGCCAGCAGCCAAGACAAAGTGGTACGGCTCTCTGGAAACACCATATATTTT.

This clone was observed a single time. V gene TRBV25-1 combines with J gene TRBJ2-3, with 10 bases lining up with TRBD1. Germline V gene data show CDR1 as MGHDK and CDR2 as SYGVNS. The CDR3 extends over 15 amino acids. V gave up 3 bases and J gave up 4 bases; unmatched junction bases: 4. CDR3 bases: TGTGCCAGCAGTGACCCGACAGGGGGCTCAGATACGCAGTATTTT. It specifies CASSDPTGGSDTQYF.

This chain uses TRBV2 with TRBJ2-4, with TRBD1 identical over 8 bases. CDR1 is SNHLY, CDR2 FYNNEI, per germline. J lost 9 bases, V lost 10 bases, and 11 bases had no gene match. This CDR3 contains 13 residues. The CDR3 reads CATAGGQAIIQYF. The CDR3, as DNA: TGTGCCACCGCTGGGGGACAGGCAATCATTCAGTACTTC.

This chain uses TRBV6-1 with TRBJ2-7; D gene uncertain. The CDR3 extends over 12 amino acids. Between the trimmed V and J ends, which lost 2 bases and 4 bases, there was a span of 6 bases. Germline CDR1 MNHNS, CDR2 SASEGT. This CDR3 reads CASSELRYEQYF. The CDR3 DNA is TGTGCCAGCAGTGAACTACGGTACGAGCAGTACTTC.

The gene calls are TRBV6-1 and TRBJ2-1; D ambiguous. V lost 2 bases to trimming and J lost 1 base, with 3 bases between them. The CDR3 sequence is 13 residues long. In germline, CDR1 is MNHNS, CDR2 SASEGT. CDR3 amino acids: CASSEQSYNEQFF. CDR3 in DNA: TGTGCCAGCAGTGAACAGTCCTACAATGAGCAGTTCTTC.

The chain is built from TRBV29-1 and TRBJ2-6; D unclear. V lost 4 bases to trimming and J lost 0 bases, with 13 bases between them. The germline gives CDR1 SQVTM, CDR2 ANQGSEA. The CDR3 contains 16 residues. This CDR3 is CSVVGQARSGANVLTF. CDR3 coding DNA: TGCAGCGTTGTTGGCCAGGCTCGCTCTGGGGCCAACGTCCTGACTTTC.